The sequence of this TCR beta chain was determined in a study of human versus mouse CDR3 diversity and MHC coevolution. The wider study: immunoSEQ was reported to reach one in 200,000 T cells sensitivity.

The table came from immunoSEQ multiplex PCR; TCRdb's copy has only in-frame clones and leaves some out. The profile shows 50,000 to 70,000 clones, around 94% of them singletons. With 0 bases removed from V and 0 bases from J, the gap between germline ends came to 7 bases. The CDR3 extends over 16 amino acids. Germline V gene lookup returns CDR1 SGHKS and CDR2 YYEKEE (reference sequence). This receptor was identified in a person aged 55 to 69 in good health. The chain recombines TRBV5-5 with TRBJ2-6; D is uncertain. Sequencing input: naive CD4+ T cells from blood. Documented subset: CD45RO-negative CD62L-positive naive CD4 T cells. The CDR3 DNA reads TGTGCCAGCAGCTTGGACAGCACCTCTGGGGCCAACGTCCTGACTTTC. Amino acids: CASSLDSTSGANVLTF.